There are a few counts of the clone carrying this T cell receptor beta chain. Its antigen is as yet unknown. This sample stems from a study of OX40 agonist ivuxolimab in advanced cancers. V was pared by 3 bases and J by 10 bases, with 6 bases of the junction left unmatched. Germline loops: CDR1 KGHSH, CDR2 LQKENI. This CDR3 region has 14 residues. The protocol was immunoSEQ multiplex PCR, while the TCRdb copy is restricted to in-frame clones and leaves out a portion. The sample lists around 14,000 clones, about 83% occurring once. Study results and limitations: Some nonresponders also had low normalized T-cell clonal expansion.

The sample consisted of CD4+ or CD8+ T cells sorted from blood, taken in a trial of the OX40 agonist ivuxolimab. The chain joins TRBV18 to TRBJ1-6; 7 positions match TRBD1. This TCR was sampled from an adult with an advanced solid tumor such as melanoma, head and neck, liver or kidney cancer. CDR3 bases: TGTGCCAGCTCACCTGACAGGGTCAAATCACCCCTCCACTTT. Translating gives CASSPDRVKSPLHF.